The rows below give T cell receptor beta chains drawn from one sample of a study of beta chain features in type 1 diabetes. This table comes from immunoSEQ multiplex PCR, and its TCRdb copy is limited to in-frame clones, with some not included. The sample records 350,000 to 450,000 clones, approximately 16% being singletons. The source material was naive CD4+ T cells from blood. The receptors stem from a woman between 18 and 29 years old in good health. Both conserved end residues are trimmed from each CDR3. Each record gives: V gene, CDR3 length, CDR3 protein.

TRBV7-2,11,ASSSVGADTQY
TRBV5-1,13,ASGPWGGFQETQY
TRBV29-1,11,SVVGAGISEQY
TRBV5-4,13,ASSRDKTFQETQY
TRBV7-3,10,ASSLGDHEQY
TRBV27,16,ASSPDRAPLSGANVLT
TRBV2,9,ASSPVYGYT
TRBV7-9,13,ASSHAGTVINEQY
TRBV28,13,ASSIIQGEDQPQH
TRBV10-2,12,ASSLAGSSYEQY
TRBV7-2,14,ASSPTGPKSNQPQH
TRBV29-1,9,SFRGNYEQY
TRBV5-1,13,ASTIATGANTEAF
TRBV5-1,10,ASRYSTDTQY
TRBV7-9,13,ASSLQGVGIGGYT
TRBV4-3,11,ASSQYRVGELF
TRBV9,13,ASSEGTSINQPQH
TRBV28,10,ASRDGENEQF